A single sample is the source of the 24 T cell receptor beta chains below, sequenced in a study of blood T cells in healthy people across ages (dated by TCRdb to the mid-2010s). Libraries came from 5' RACE. Sequencing used an Illumina HiSeq 2500. A second roughly 6 to 11 cycle PCR used a sample-barcoded 5' primer and a J-beta primer mix. TCRdb trimmed the raw reads at Q25, called clones with MiXCR and kept productive beta chains. Each entry merges the rows of one CDR3 protein and shows their most common DNA and genes. Present in this sample are 450,000 to 650,000 distinct CDR3 sequences, about 25% of which were seen just once. The ten largest clones add up to approximately 8.7% of the sample. The same data also contributed to another study, on T cells of mothers and their children.

The sequencing sample was made of blood. These receptors all come from a boy between 10 and 17 years old in good health.

CDR3: CASSWGVDRGADTQYF. CDR3 DNA sequence: TGTGCCAGCAGCTGGGGGGTGGACAGGGGAGCAGATACGCAGTATTTT. The chain uses TRBV7-2 and TRBJ2-3; 9 bases are a match to TRBD1. Germline-derived CDR1 and CDR2 are SGHTA and FQGNSA. The V gene end was trimmed by 4 bases and the J gene end by 4 bases; junction bases not matched to a gene: 9. The CDR3 loop spans 16 amino acids.

This clonotype was seen only a few times. The germline gene is not matched at one end of the junction; a read error may be the cause. The chain couples TRBV4-3 to TRBJ2-5, with 9 positions matching TRBD1. The CDR3 loop spans 14 amino acids. The germline V gene has CDR1 LGHNA and CDR2 YSLEER. This chain's CDR3 is CASSQEQGAQEQYF. Here the CDR3 DNA reads TGCGCCAGCAGTCAAGAACAGGGGGCCCAAGAGCAGTACTTC.

The table lists this clonotype with a few counts. The chain uses TRBV9 and TRBJ2-5, with TRBD1 matching 9 bases. Germline assignment: CDR1 SGDLS and CDR2 YYNGEE. The CDR3 length is 13 residues. V dropped 7 bases and J dropped 3; count of bases not matched to a gene: 4. CDR3 nucleotides: TGTGCCAGCGGGGGGGACAGGGAAGAGACCCAGTACTTC. As protein: CASGGDREETQYF.

This clonotype was seen once. The J gene is TRBJ2-3, the V gene TRBV27, with D perhaps TRBD2 (6 bases). The CDR3 length is 12 residues. From germline, CDR1 is MNHEY and CDR2 SMNVEV (reference sequence). Trimming cost V 3 bases and J 8 bases, with 9 bases left between them. The CDR3, as DNA: TGTGCCAGCAGTTTCCCCGGGGGTACGCAGTATTTT. It yields the protein CASSFPGGTQYF.

This chain joins TRBV7-3 and TRBJ1-1; TRBD1 matches at 8 bases. The V gene's germline CDR1 is SGHTA and CDR2 FQGTGA. V lost 1 base and J lost 7; bases outside the gene matches: 5. The CDR3 sequence is 14 residues long. CDR3 coding DNA: TGTGCCAGCAGCTTAATCGGACAGGGTAGTGAAGCTTTCTTT. It encodes CASSLIGQGSEAFF.

The rearrangement links TRBV12-3 or TRBV12-4 to TRBJ2-3, with 10 bases identical to TRBD2. The CDR3 extends over 12 amino acids. V was clipped by 7 bases and J by 10 bases; unmatched bases: 5. The DNA of the CDR3 is TGTGCCAGCACTTTTAGCGGGGGGCCGCAGTATTTT. Translated: CASTFSGGPQYF.

This clonotype was seen more than once but under ten times. The rearrangement joins TRBV7-2 to TRBJ2-3; D perhaps matches TRBD2 (7 bases). Germline V CDR1 and CDR2: SGHTA, FQGNSA. The CDR3 spans 15 residues. The V end lost 0 bases, the J end lost 6 bases, and 13 bases lay between the germline ends. The CDR3, as DNA: TGTGCCAGCAGCTTAGCCGCGGGGGCATCGGATACGCAGTATTTT. Protein: CASSLAAGASDTQYF.

The V call is TRBV7-2, the J call TRBJ2-7; TRBD2 aligns across 12 bases. The end of the DNA is better explained by TRBJ2-1, so the J call may be wrong. CDR1 is SGHTA, CDR2 FQGNSA, per germline. The CDR3 covers 16 residues. This CDR3 reads CASSAASGRAGNEQFF. CDR3 nucleotides: TGTGCCAGCAGCGCAGCTAGCGGGAGGGCCGGCAATGAGCAGTTCTTC.

The sample holds a few counts of this clonotype. The chain uses TRBV20-1 and TRBJ2-7; either TRBD1 or TRBD2 may fit D (5 bases each). The CDR3 extends over 17 amino acids. V was trimmed by 4 bases and J by 3 bases, leaving 25 bases between them. In germline, CDR1 is DFQATT, CDR2 SNEGSKA (reference sequence). In DNA form, the CDR3 reads TGCAGTGCTACCCCAAGATTCGGGGACCAGTACTTCTACGAGCAGTACTTC. Protein product: CSATPRFGDQYFYEQYF.

The V call is TRBV7-9, the J call TRBJ2-7; TRBD1 matches 8 bases. The germline V gene has CDR1 SEHNR and CDR2 FQNEAQ (reference sequence). This CDR3 is built from 14 residues. V lost 1 base to trimming and J lost 4 bases; unmatched junction nucleotides: 3. Here the CDR3 DNA reads TGTGCCAGCAGCTTAGTGACAGGGGAGTACGAGCAGTACTTC. Translation: CASSLVTGEYEQYF.

Only a few counts were recorded for this clonotype. This chain links TRBV10-3 with TRBJ2-5; 8 positions agree with TRBD2. The J call could be wrong; TRBJ2-7 is a better fit for the DNA end. This CDR3 has 14 residues. Germline V CDR1 and CDR2: ENHRY, SYGVKD. CDR3 sequence reads: CAISLSGLEVEQYF. CDR3 bases: TGTGCCATCAGTCTTTCGGGACTAGAGGTCGAGCAGTACTTC.

The sample holds many counts of this clonotype. The rearrangement uses TRBV7-2 and TRBJ2-7; 9 positions match TRBD1. CDR1 SGHTA and CDR2 FQGNSA come from the germline V gene. This CDR3 is built from 13 residues. V dropped 5 bases and J dropped 3; count of bases not matched to a gene: 2. This chain's CDR3 is CASSPTGGYEQYF. The CDR3 nucleotides read TGTGCCAGCAGCCCGACAGGGGGCTACGAGCAGTACTTC.

The chain combines TRBV12-3 or TRBV12-4 with TRBJ2-5; D possibly corresponds to TRBD1 (6 bases). The end of the DNA is better explained by TRBJ2-7, so the J call may be wrong. This CDR3 has 13 residues. CDR3 DNA: TGTGCCAGCAACAGACAGGTGGGCCACGAGCAGTACTTC. This gives the protein CASNRQVGHEQYF.

The rearrangement joins TRBV27 to TRBJ2-1; 7 positions agree with TRBD1. Trimming at V came to 5 bases and at J to 0 bases, leaving 4 bases not matched to a gene. The CDR3 contains 15 residues. The V gene's germline CDR1 is MNHEY and CDR2 SMNVEV (reference sequence). CDR3 DNA sequence: TGTGCCAGCAGTCACAGGGGCAGCTCCTACAATGAGCAGTTCTTC. This sequence encodes CASSHRGSSYNEQFF.

There are a few counts of this clonotype. The gene calls are TRBV10-3 and TRBJ2-1; 11 bases are a match to TRBD1. CDR3 length: 13 amino acids. Per germline, CDR1 ENHRY and CDR2 SYGVKD. Germline trimming cut 10 bases from V and 3 bases from J; bases unmatched to any gene: 2. DNA for the CDR3: TGTGCCAGGGGACAGGGGGGCTACAATGAGCAGTTCTTC. Its translation is CARGQGGYNEQFF.

The J gene is TRBJ1-2, the V gene TRBV6-5; D not resolved. V was pared by 0 bases and J by 4 bases, with 15 bases between. Germline CDR1 is MNHEY and CDR2 is SVGAGI. This CDR3 region has 16 residues. This chain's CDR3 is CASSYSLRAQGYGYTF. CDR3 nucleotides: TGTGCCAGCAGTTACTCGCTGAGAGCCCAAGGCTATGGCTACACCTTC.

The chain joins TRBV29-1 to TRBJ1-1; 7 bases are a match to TRBD1. Germline V gene sequence: CDR1 SQVTM, CDR2 ANQGSEA. CDR3 length: 12 residues. Trimming cost V 7 bases and J 8 bases; bases outside gene matches: 10. This CDR3 reads CSAREGAGEAFF. CDR3 sequence (DNA): TGCAGCGCTAGGGAGGGGGCCGGAGAAGCTTTCTTT.

This chain uses TRBV20-1 with TRBJ2-1; 9 bases line up with TRBD2. Germline V lookup: CDR1 DFQATT, CDR2 SNEGSKA (reference sequence). The CDR3 totals 15 residues. The V and J ends lost 6 bases and 4 bases, in that order; junction bases with no gene match: 10. The CDR3 region is CSAGTGLARYNEQFF. DNA of the CDR3: TGCAGTGCCGGGACCGGACTAGCGAGATACAATGAGCAGTTCTTC.

The table lists this clonotype with a few counts. The rearrangement links TRBV27 to TRBJ2-1; 9 bases agree with TRBD2. The CDR3 runs 14 residues. CDR1 MNHEY and CDR2 SMNVEV come from the germline V gene (reference sequence). V was pared by 3 bases and J by 6 bases, with 3 bases of the junction left unmatched. CDR3 protein: CASSLGSGGNEQFF. The CDR3 nucleotides read TGTGCCAGCAGTTTGGGTAGCGGGGGCAATGAGCAGTTCTTC.

The chain recombines TRBV24-1 with TRBJ2-1; tentatively, D is TRBD1 or TRBD2 (6 bases each). The CDR3 totals 16 residues. Per the germline V gene, CDR1 is KGHDR and CDR2 is SFDVKD. V lost 11 bases and J 7 bases, leaving 26 bases between the germline ends. The CDR3 protein is CASPIPYGGAGNEQFF. The CDR3 DNA follows: TGTGCCAGCCCGATCCCCTACGGGGGCGCTGGAAATGAGCAGTTCTTC.

This clonotype was observed a few times. V is TRBV4-3 and J is TRBJ2-1; the D gene could be TRBD1 or TRBD2 (6 bases each). With 2 bases removed from V and 0 bases from J, the gap between germline ends came to 17 bases. Per the germline V gene, CDR1 is LGHNA and CDR2 is YSLEER. The CDR3 covers 18 residues. The CDR3, as DNA: TGCGCCAGCAGCCAAAGGGGGGTGGGGGCAAGCTCCTACAATGAGCAGTTCTTC. Protein: CASSQRGVGASSYNEQFF.

This clonotype was seen ten or more times. The chain carries TRBV6-2 or TRBV6-3 and TRBJ2-3; 7 positions match TRBD2. V was pared by 0 bases and J by 1 base, with 1 base of the junction left unmatched. The CDR3 is 15 residues long. From germline, CDR1 is MNHEY and CDR2 SVGEGT. The CDR3 sequence: CASSYSSGGTDTQYF. The DNA of the CDR3 is TGTGCCAGCAGTTACTCGAGCGGGGGCACAGATACGCAGTATTTT.

As to this clonotype: The junction does not match germline at one end; this may be a read error. The rearrangement joins TRBV10-2 to TRBJ2-7, with D tentatively TRBD2 (5 bases). The CDR3 extends over 15 amino acids. Looked up from germline, CDR1 is WSHSY and CDR2 is SAAADI. The DNA for the CDR3 is TGCGCCAGCAGTGGGGGAGAAAAATTACCCTATGAGCAGTACTTC. Translating gives CASSGGEKLPYEQYF.

V gene TRBV4-3 combines with J gene TRBJ1-1, with 7 bases matching TRBD1. Germline V CDR1 and CDR2: LGHNA, YSLEER. The CDR3 runs to 15 residues. The J segment lost 1 base and the V segment lost 3 bases, leaving 5 bases of the junction unmatched. The CDR3 sequence: CASSQWTGQNTEAFF. The CDR3 DNA reads as TGCGCCAGCAGCCAGTGGACAGGTCAGAACACTGAAGCTTTCTTT.